The 32 T cell receptor beta chains listed next were all sequenced from one sample in a study of technical replicates of blood from a few donors. TCRdb keeps only in-frame clones here, not all; method: immunoSEQ multiplex PCR. This table has 75,000 or so clones, around 93% appearing once. Sequencing was carried out using T cells isolated from PBMCs. All receptors derive from a human donor in good health.

This clone was recorded once. V usage is TRBV9 and J usage is TRBJ2-1; TRBD2 matches at 11 bases. The CDR3 is 17 amino acids. The V and J ends lost 0 bases and 9 bases, in that order; junction bases with no gene match: 11. The germline V gene has CDR1 SGDLS and CDR2 YYNGEE. CDR3 loop: CASSVGLIAGGPIEQFF. DNA of the CDR3: TGTGCCAGCAGCGTAGGACTCATAGCGGGAGGGCCGATTGAGCAGTTCTTC. Full variable domain (rest looked up from reference TRBV9 and TRBJ2-1): DSGVTQTPKHLITATGQRVTLRCSPRSGDLSVYWYQQSLDQGLQFLIQYYNGEERAKGNILERFSAQQFPDLHSELNLSSLELGDSALYFCASSVGLIAGGPIEQFFGPGTRLTVL.

The rearrangement uses TRBV5-1 and TRBJ1-5, with unresolved D. This CDR3 region has 13 residues. The V end lost 0 bases, the J end lost 4 bases, and 5 bases lay between the germline ends. Looked up from germline, CDR1 is SGHRS and CDR2 is YFSETQ. The CDR3: CASSLAGNQPQHF. The CDR3 nucleotides are TGCGCCAGCAGCTTGGCCGGTAATCAGCCCCAGCATTTT.

CDR3 residues: CASSVVGQRGAADTQYF. DNA of the CDR3: TGTGCCAGCAGCGTAGTCGGCCAGCGGGGGGCGGCAGATACGCAGTATTTT. This rearrangement joins TRBV9 to TRBJ2-3; 9 bases line up with TRBD2. The CDR3 consists of 17 residues. Germline CDR1 reads SGDLS; CDR2 reads YYNGEE. Losses at the gene ends were 0 bases for V and 4 bases for J; bases not matched to a gene: 9.

The chain is built from TRBV12-5 and TRBJ2-7; 8 nucleotides align to TRBD1. CDR3 length: 14 amino acids. J was trimmed by 3 bases and V by 1 base; bases with no gene match: 2. Germline assignment: CDR1 LGHNT and CDR2 FRNRAP. The CDR3 DNA reads as TGTGCTAGTGGTTTGGGGACAGGGTACTACGAGCAGTACTTC. Protein sequence: CASGLGTGYYEQYF.

This chain joins TRBV2 and TRBJ2-5; TRBD2 aligns across 9 bases. Germline assignment: CDR1 SNHLY and CDR2 FYNNEI. V dropped 9 bases and J dropped 5; count of bases not matched to a gene: 16. The CDR3 has 16 residues. The CDR3 region has the DNA TGTGCCAGGGGACCTTTGCTAGCGGGATTTGGCGAGACCCAGTACTTC. Protein product: CARGPLLAGFGETQYF. Full variable domain (remainder filled in from reference TRBV2 and TRBJ2-5): EPEVTQTPSHQVTQMGQEVILRCVPISNHLYFYWYRQILGQKVEFLVSFYNNEISEKSEIFDDQFSVERPDGSNFTLKIRSTKLEDSAMYFCARGPLLAGFGETQYFGPGTRLLVL.

This chain connects TRBV7-9 to TRBJ1-3, with D possibly TRBD1 on 6 matching bases. Germline V CDR1 and CDR2: SEHNR, FQNEAQ (reference sequence). The CDR3 extends over 16 amino acids. V gave up 10 bases and J gave up 0 bases, with 19 bases separating them. The CDR3 sequence is CAISGGGGLSGNTIYF. CDR3 sequence (DNA): TGTGCCATCTCAGGCGGCGGGGGGCTCTCTGGAAACACCATATATTTT.

The chain joins TRBV9 to TRBJ2-5; 9 bases match TRBD2. This CDR3 has 15 amino acids. Per germline, CDR1 SGDLS and CDR2 YYNGEE. With V trimmed by 3 bases and J by 1 base, 4 bases remained unmatched. The CDR3 bases are TGTGCCAGCAGCGGGAGCGGGGGGTTCCAAGAGACCCAGTACTTC. Residues: CASSGSGGFQETQYF.

V and J are TRBV6-1 and TRBJ1-2; D perhaps matches TRBD1 (6 bases). V gave up 6 bases and J gave up 4 bases, with 15 bases separating them. From germline, CDR1 is MNHNS and CDR2 SASEGT. This CDR3 is built from 14 residues. CDR3 sequence: CASSLMDSPYGYTF. Written as DNA, the CDR3 is TGTGCCAGCAGCCTAATGGACAGCCCCTATGGCTACACCTTC.

The genes are TRBV28 and TRBJ1-5; D uncertain. CDR3 length: 14 amino acids. Germline V gene sequence: CDR1 MDHEN, CDR2 SYDVKM. V gave up 4 bases and J gave up 7 bases, with 14 bases separating them. CDR3 in amino acids: CASSYLVRGQPQHF. The DNA of the CDR3 is TGTGCCAGCAGTTATCTGGTTAGAGGCCAGCCCCAGCATTTT.

The CDR3 bases are TGTGCCAGCAGCCTGGGACTGGAAAAAGAGACCCAGTACTTC. Amino acids: CASSLGLEKETQYF. The V and J genes are TRBV13 and TRBJ2-5; possible D gene TRBD2, 6 bases. The germline CDR1 and CDR2 sequences are PRHDT and FYEKMQ (reference sequence). V was cut by 5 bases and J by 3 bases, with 13 bases left in between. This CDR3 has 14 amino acids.

V is TRBV5-6 and J is TRBJ1-1; the D gene is possibly TRBD1 (5 bases). Germline V CDR1 and CDR2: SGHDT, YYEEEE. Deletions cut 0 bases from V and 0 bases from J, with 12 bases between. The CDR3 contains 16 residues. For the CDR3, the DNA is TGTGCCAGCAGCTTGGTTACAGGCGACATGAACACTGAAGCTTTCTTT. Amino acids: CASSLVTGDMNTEAFF.

The rearrangement joins TRBV5-4 to TRBJ1-2; 11 bases fit TRBD1. Unmatched junction bases numbered 6, after V lost 4 bases and J lost 10 bases. This CDR3 region has 13 residues. Germline loops: CDR1 SGHNT, CDR2 YYREEE (reference sequence). The CDR3 DNA reads TGTGCCAGCAGCATGGGACAGGGGGGAGACTACACCTTC. This encodes CASSMGQGGDYTF.

This chain uses TRBV5-6 with TRBJ2-7, with TRBD1 identical over 8 bases. The CDR3 is 16 amino acids. V lost 1 base, J lost 1 base, and 7 bases stayed unmatched. Germline V gives CDR1 SGHDT, CDR2 YYEEEE. The CDR3 DNA sequence: TGTGCCAGCAGCTTGTCGTACAGGGGGAGGTCCTACGAGCAGTACTTC. Its protein product is CASSLSYRGRSYEQYF.

J is TRBJ2-7 and V is TRBV10-3, with 8 bases that match TRBD2. Germline V lookup: CDR1 ENHRY, CDR2 SYGVKD. This CDR3 contains 20 residues. J lost 4 bases, V lost 0 bases, and 20 bases had no gene match. The CDR3 region is CAISESIGSDRGGKGYEQYF. CDR3 coding DNA: TGTGCCATCAGTGAGTCGATCGGATCGGATCGCGGGGGGAAGGGTTACGAGCAGTACTTC.

This chain uses TRBV6-1 with TRBJ2-7; D might be TRBD1 (5 bases). Germline assignment: CDR1 MNHNS and CDR2 SASEGT. This CDR3 spans 11 amino acids. DNA of the CDR3: TGTACCGTGGGGCATCTCTACGAGCAGTACTTC. Translating gives CTVGHLYEQYF.

The chain combines TRBV9 with TRBJ2-7, with a tentative D call TRBD2 (5 bases). V lost 2 bases and J 0 bases, leaving 9 bases between the germline ends. This CDR3 region has 14 residues. Germline V gene lookup returns CDR1 SGDLS and CDR2 YYNGEE. This chain's CDR3 is CASSVFRDSYEQYF. The CDR3 nucleotides are TGTGCCAGCAGCGTCTTTCGGGACTCCTACGAGCAGTACTTC.

The chain is built from TRBV30 and TRBJ2-2, with 10 bases fitting TRBD1. Per the germline V gene, CDR1 is GTSNPN and CDR2 is SVGIG (reference sequence). Germline trimming cut 3 bases from V and 5 bases from J; bases unmatched to any gene: 3. This CDR3 is built from 14 residues. The CDR3, as DNA: TGTGCCTGGAGAAAGGGACAGGGGACCGGGGAGCTGTTTTTT. Translation gives CAWRKGQGTGELFF.

This clone was counted between two and nine times. The chain joins TRBV6-1 to TRBJ2-1; TRBD2 aligns across 11 bases. The CDR3 has 18 amino acids. Germline V gives CDR1 MNHNS, CDR2 SASEGT. J gave up 0 bases and V 4 bases, and 8 bases lay outside the gene matches. The CDR3 DNA reads as TGTGCCAGCAGTGTTTCGCTAGCGGGGGGACGCTCCTACAATGAGCAGTTCTTC. Translation: CASSVSLAGGRSYNEQFF.

The chain couples TRBV14 to TRBJ1-4; a possible D gene is TRBD1 (6 bases). CDR1 SGHDN and CDR2 FVKESK come from the germline V gene. Trimming stripped 3 bases from V and 8 bases from J, with 25 bases between. The CDR3 extends over 18 amino acids. CDR3 amino acids: CASSQGGALSGLREKLFF. Written as DNA, the CDR3 is TGTGCCAGCAGCCAGGGGGGGGCCCTCTCCGGGCTGAGGGAAAAACTGTTTTTT. Supplemented by reference TRBV14 and TRBJ1-4, the full variable domain reads EAGVTQFPSHSVIEKGQTVTLRCDPISGHDNLYWYRRVMGKEIKFLLHFVKESKQDESGMPNNRFLAERTGGTYSTLKVQPAELEDSGVYFCASSQGGALSGLREKLFFGSGTQLSVL.

This clone was counted a single time. The rearrangement links TRBV7-9 to TRBJ2-1, with 9 bases lining up with TRBD2. The CDR3 loop spans 15 amino acids. Per the germline V gene, CDR1 is SEHNR and CDR2 is FQNEAQ (reference sequence). V was clipped by 3 bases and J by 8 bases; unmatched bases: 8. The chain's CDR3 is CASSLGLARSYEQFF. The CDR3 DNA sequence: TGTGCCAGCAGCTTGGGACTAGCCCGATCCTATGAGCAGTTCTTC.

The rearrangement joins TRBV7-9 to TRBJ1-2; D unresolved. The germline V and J ends were trimmed by 5 bases and 5 bases, with 21 bases remaining between them. This CDR3 comprises 16 residues. Per the germline V gene, CDR1 is SEHNR and CDR2 is FQNEAQ (reference sequence). The CDR3 spells CASSPRVFGSWYGYTF. The CDR3 coding sequence is TGTGCCAGCAGCCCGAGGGTGTTCGGTTCGTGGTATGGCTACACCTTC. Full variable domain (remainder filled in from reference TRBV7-9 and TRBJ1-2): DTGVSQNPRHKITKRGQNVTFRCDPISEHNRLYWYRQTLGQGPEFLTYFQNEAQLEKSRLLSDRFSAERPKGSFSTLEIQRTEQGDSAMYLCASSPRVFGSWYGYTFGSGTRLTVV.

The chain recombines TRBV29-1 with TRBJ1-1, with D possibly being TRBD1 (5 bases). V was clipped by 6 bases and J by 3 bases, with 14 bases between them. This CDR3 is built from 13 residues. Germline CDR1 and CDR2: SQVTM and ANQGSEA. Here the CDR3 reads CSVQQWDYTEAFF. The CDR3 region has the DNA TGCAGCGTGCAACAATGGGACTACACTGAAGCTTTCTTT.

The CDR3 DNA reads TGTGCCAGCAGCTCCGGGACAGGGGCGGACACTGAAGCTTTCTTT. Translated, it gives CASSSGTGADTEAFF. J is TRBJ1-1 and V is TRBV7-9; TRBD1 matches at 10 bases. V lost 4 bases and J lost 3; bases outside the gene matches: 5. The CDR3 contains 15 residues. Germline V CDR1 and CDR2: SEHNR, FQNEAQ (reference sequence).

CDR3 nucleotide sequence: TGTGCCAGCTTTACCGTCGGACAGGCCGGCGAGCAGTACTTC. Protein product: CASFTVGQAGEQYF. The chain couples TRBV6-5 to TRBJ2-7; 7 nucleotides line up with TRBD1. Germline V CDR1 and CDR2: MNHEY, SVGAGI. After removal of 8 bases from V and 6 bases from J, the junction contained 13 bases not matched to a gene. The CDR3 contains 14 residues.

This chain connects TRBV28 to TRBJ1-2; D unclear. Deletions cut 2 bases from V and 8 bases from J, with 15 bases between. Germline V gene sequence: CDR1 MDHEN, CDR2 SYDVKM. The CDR3 sequence is 14 residues long. The CDR3 loop reads CASSLVEGAQGYTF. The DNA of the CDR3 is TGTGCCAGCAGTTTAGTGGAGGGCGCTCAAGGCTACACCTTC.

J is TRBJ2-7 and V is TRBV7-2; 7 bases agree with TRBD2. The length of the CDR3 is 12 residues. With 1 base clipped from V and 9 bases from J, the junction kept 3 bases outside the gene matches. Germline CDR1 and CDR2: SGHTA and FQGNSA. CDR3 amino acids: CASSLGGRGQYF. Here the CDR3 DNA reads TGTGCCAGCAGCTTAGGAGGGAGGGGGCAGTACTTC.

The chain uses TRBV4-1 and TRBJ1-5; TRBD1 might be the D (5 bases). Trimming took off 4 bases at V and 5 bases at J, with 18 bases between the two ends. This CDR3 contains 16 residues. The germline V gene encodes CDR1 MGHRA and CDR2 YSYEKL. The CDR3 protein is CASSLSPGREYQPQHF. The CDR3 DNA reads as TGCGCCAGCAGCCTTAGCCCAGGGCGGGAGTATCAGCCCCAGCATTTT.

CDR3 residues: CASSIGGGSSYEQYF. In nucleotides, the CDR3 is TGTGCCAGTAGTATAGGGGGCGGATCCTCCTACGAGCAGTACTTC. The gene calls are TRBV19 and TRBJ2-7; TRBD1 is a possible D gene (5 bases). CDR3 size: 15 residues. V lost 1 base to trimming and J lost 0 bases, with 10 bases between them. Germline loops: CDR1 LNHDA, CDR2 SQIVND (reference sequence).

This sequence joins TRBV30 and TRBJ1-1; possibly TRBD1 for D (6 bases). Per the germline V gene, CDR1 is GTSNPN and CDR2 is SVGIG (reference sequence). The CDR3 has 11 amino acids. Trimming cost V 6 bases and J 5 bases, with 10 bases left between them. The CDR3 loop reads CACTGITEAFF. The CDR3 coding sequence is TGTGCCTGTACAGGGATTACTGAAGCTTTCTTT. Full variable domain (rest looked up from reference TRBV30 and TRBJ1-1): SQTIHQWPATLVQPVGSPLSLECTVEGTSNPNLYWYRQAAGRGLQLLFYSVGIGQISSEVPQNLSASRPQDRQFILSSKKLLLSDSGFYLCACTGITEAFFGQGTRLTVV.

This clone appeared a few times. This chain joins TRBV18 and TRBJ2-7; the match to TRBD2 covers 13 bases. V shed 2 bases, J shed 2 bases, and the junction held 0 bases outside the gene matches. Germline values: CDR1 KGHSH, CDR2 LQKENI. The length of the CDR3 is 15 residues. In DNA form, the CDR3 reads TGTGCCAGCTCACCAACTAGCGGGGGGGCCTACGAGCAGTACTTC. Translated: CASSPTSGGAYEQYF.

The chain couples TRBV5-1 to TRBJ2-7, with TRBD1 matching over 8 bases. V was clipped by 3 bases and J by 0 bases; unmatched bases: 5. Germline V gives CDR1 SGHRS, CDR2 YFSETQ. This CDR3 has 15 amino acids. CDR3 sequence reads: CASSSGGQVSYEQYF. The CDR3 DNA sequence: TGCGCCAGCAGCTCCGGGGGACAGGTCTCCTACGAGCAGTACTTC.

This clone was recorded only once. The CDR3 bases are TGTGCCAGCAGCTTCGGACAGGGAAAATACGAGCAGTACTTC. It yields the protein CASSFGQGKYEQYF. This chain links TRBV5-6 with TRBJ2-7; TRBD1 agrees at 8 bases. Germline V CDR1 and CDR2: SGHDT, YYEEEE. The CDR3 is 14 residues long. V shed 2 bases and J 4 bases; nucleotides not matched to a gene: 5.